This T cell receptor beta chain was found in a study of blood T cell repertoires in COVID-19. Looked up from germline, CDR1 is SGHTA and CDR2 is FQGNSA. V shed 5 bases and J 7 bases; nucleotides not matched to a gene: 11. The CDR3 sequence is 16 residues long. Libraries were prepared by immunoSEQ multiplex PCR; TCRdb keeps only in-frame clonotypes and omits some of them. The sample contains 60,000 to 95,000 clones, about 74% of which appear only once. The specimen sequenced was peripheral blood. The sequence derives from a human donor with acute or convalescent COVID-19. The donor label of this sample is uncertain. The J gene is TRBJ1-6, the V gene TRBV7-2; 7 positions agree with TRBD1. In DNA form, the CDR3 reads TGTGCCAGCAGCCTACCCCGACAGGGCTGGAATTCACCCCTCCACTTT. It translates to CASSLPRQGWNSPLHF. The full variable domain, its missing parts supplied by reference TRBV7-2 and TRBJ1-6, is GAGVSQSPSNKVTEKGKDVELRCDPISGHTALYWYRQSLGQGLEFLIYFQGNSAPDKSGLPSDRFSAERTGGSVSTLTIQRTQQEDSAVYLCASSLPRQGWNSPLHFGNGTRLTVT.